This entry concerns a single T cell receptor beta chain. What this receptor recognizes is not known. No much larger clone exists at a distance of one base, and base qualities are not known. The data stem from a study of CD8+ T cells in alopecia areata (dated by TCRdb to the late 2010s). Regarding the complete study: The study used high-throughput TCRbeta sequencing to examine T cell clonal expansion in alopecia areata, in both the C3H/HeJ mouse model and human patients. RNA was extracted with the PAXgene miRNA kit for fixed scalp, the miRNeasy kit for PBMCs, and the RNeasy kit for mouse skin. immunoSEQ multiplex PCR using 35 Vbeta forward primers and 13 Jbeta reverse primers was used to amplify TCRbeta CDR3 regions. Scalp clonality was compared across normal scalp (n=4), patchy alopecia areata scalp (n=8), and alopecia totalis/universalis scalp (n=8). In humans, TCRbeta sequencing was performed on scalp tissue and on sorted CD4+ and CD8+ peripheral blood T cells from healthy controls and from patients with patchy or totalis/universalis alopecia areata.

General conclusions and limits of the study: Compared with mice, TCR sequences shared between patients were less clear, possibly partly because of HLA diversity across the patient population. Compared with normal scalp, lesional scalp had higher clonality and more expanded CD8+ clones, particularly in alopecia totalis/universalis, a pattern that suggests antigenic drive. Unlike mouse skin, which is dominated by gammadelta T cells, normal human skin has resident alphabeta T cells that are also sequenced, and this complicates analysis of the scalp TCR repertoire.

The cysteine opens and the phenylalanine closes a CDR3 of 13 amino acids. Here the CDR3 DNA is all that survives: 39 bases in frame from base 1. CDR1 is given as MRHNA and CDR2 as SNTAGT, both from the germline V gene. Trimming removed 3 bases from V and 1 base from J, leaving 6 bases between the germline ends. After PBMCs were isolated by density centrifugation and stained for CD3, CD4 and CD8, a FACSAria was used to sort CD4+ and CD8+ T cells. Scalp biopsies and blood samples were obtained from unaffected controls. Library creation used the immunoSEQ multiplex PCR assay. To provide template for TCR sequencing, every sample had RNA extracted and reverse transcribed into cDNA. First-strand cDNA was synthesized using SuperScript III with a 2:1 mix of oligo-dT and random hexamers. A synthetic immune receptor repertoire was used to gauge amplification bias, and whatever bias remained was removed computationally. The authors' analysis ran thus. Raw reads were preprocessed to remove errors, and CDR3 was defined by IMGT conventions from the conserved cysteine to phenylalanine. To get clonality, Shannon entropy was normalized by log2 of the number of productive unique TCRs and the result was subtracted from 1. Whether scalp clones were CD4 or CD8 was inferred by matching scalp TCRbeta sequences against CD4 and CD8 repertoires sorted from blood. Drawn from immuneACCESS, this table holds only the in-frame rearrangements with V and J called that TCRdb kept. Clones are partly lost; checked studies trace under half to an unresolved V gene and leave the rest unexplained. From that table come the V and J calls and clone size; the DNA was used to work out D and trimming. This sample has about 110,000 clones in its table, and around 59% of those were observed once. 20% to 25% of the sample rests with the top ten.

This clonotype was sampled from a human donor in good health. The sequence links TRBV6-4 to TRBJ1-1, with the D gene call left open. The sequencing sample was made of CD8+ T cells sorted from blood. The CDR3 region reads CASSESENTEAFF. The bases read TGTGCCAGCAGTGAGTCTGAGAACACTGAAGCTTTCTTT.